This T cell receptor (beta chain) was obtained from a study of blood T cell repertoires in COVID-19. This CDR3 has 16 amino acids. Germline V lookup: CDR1 LGHNA, CDR2 YSLEER. The V end was cut by 0 bases, the J end by 0 bases, with 12 bases between. This clone was seen once. Assay used: immunoSEQ multiplex PCR; TCRdb lists only in-frame clones, some missing. The table shows 200,000 or so clones, with 70% to 90% occurring only once. The sequencing input was peripheral blood. The V call is TRBV4-3, the J call TRBJ2-7; D is ambiguous. The clonotype comes from a human donor with active or convalescent COVID-19. The donor label of this sample is uncertain. CDR3 sequence reads: CASSQDFAVSSYEQYF. In DNA form, the CDR3 reads TGCGCCAGCAGCCAAGATTTCGCGGTGAGCTCCTACGAGCAGTACTTC.